Shown below are 30 T cell receptor beta chains from a single sample sequenced in a study of beta chain features in type 1 diabetes. Sequenced material consisted of expressed TCRB transcripts (all of the isolated RNA was reverse transcribed). TCRdb keeps only in-frame clones here, not all; method: immunoSEQ multiplex PCR. The table lists approximately 150,000 clones, approximately 8.4% of them singletons, with under 2.5% in the top ten. Sequencing was carried out using central memory CD4+ T cells from blood. These receptors originate from a woman younger than 35 in good health.

The gene calls are TRBV27 and TRBJ1-1, with D maybe TRBD1 (5 bases). This CDR3 is 14 amino acids long. The V gene's germline CDR1 is MNHEY and CDR2 SMNVEV (reference sequence). The germline V and J ends were trimmed by 6 bases and 1 base, with 12 bases remaining between them. The CDR3 DNA sequence: TGTGCCAGCAGCCGCTTCACAGGGAACACTGAAGCTTTCTTT. Protein sequence: CASSRFTGNTEAFF.

J is TRBJ2-2 and V is TRBV7-6, with a possible D match to TRBD2 (5 bases). There are 15 residues in the CDR3. Trimming took off 5 bases at V and 0 bases at J, with 10 bases between the two ends. The germline gives CDR1 SGHVS, CDR2 FNYEAQ. Here the CDR3 DNA reads TGTGCCAGCAGCCCCCGCGGGTCGAACACCGGGGAGCTGTTTTTT. Residues: CASSPRGSNTGELFF.

This clone was seen more than once but under ten times. The chain joins TRBV18 to TRBJ2-7, with 10 bases aligning to TRBD1. This CDR3 spans 15 amino acids. The ends lost 3 bases at V and 2 bases at J; junction bases unmatched: 4. Germline values: CDR1 KGHSH, CDR2 LQKENI. This CDR3 is CASSPQGQGTYEQYF. CDR3 sequence (DNA): TGTGCCAGCTCACCTCAGGGACAGGGGACCTACGAGCAGTACTTC.

This clone was detected only a few times. The rearrangement joins TRBV30 to TRBJ2-1, with 8 bases matching TRBD2. The germline gives CDR1 GTSNPN, CDR2 SVGIG (reference sequence). The trim removed 3 bases at V and 0 bases at J, leaving 4 bases unmatched. The length of the CDR3 is 15 residues. The CDR3 sequence: CAWRGGTSSYNEQFF. In DNA, the CDR3 is TGTGCCTGGAGGGGGGGGACTAGCTCCTACAATGAGCAGTTCTTC.

V usage is TRBV10-3 and J usage is TRBJ2-7; D is ambiguous. Germline-derived CDR1 and CDR2 are ENHRY and SYGVKD. This CDR3 comprises 13 residues. Trimming cost V 3 bases and J 0 bases, with 6 bases left between them. CDR3 sequence: CAISDRSSYEQYF. As DNA, the CDR3 is TGTGCCATCAGTGACCGCAGCTCCTACGAGCAGTACTTC.

CDR3 sequence: CASSIRLAANEQFF. In nucleotides, the CDR3 is TGTGCCAGCAGTATTAGACTAGCGGCCAATGAGCAGTTCTTC. This chain connects TRBV2 to TRBJ2-1; 9 positions match TRBD2. Germline CDR1 reads SNHLY; CDR2 reads FYNNEI. V trimming: 5 bases; J trimming: 6 bases; junction bases outside the gene matches: 5. The CDR3 spans 14 residues.

This clone occurred a few times. The chain joins TRBV5-1 to TRBJ2-1, with D possibly TRBD1 on 5 matching bases. Trimming removed 0 bases from V and 2 bases from J, with 9 bases in between. The CDR3 consists of 15 residues. The germline V gene encodes CDR1 SGHRS and CDR2 YFSETQ. The CDR3 DNA reads as TGCGCCAGCAGCTTGGAGGGGCAAACCTACAATGAGCAGTTCTTC. Translated, it gives CASSLEGQTYNEQFF.

The genes are TRBV27 and TRBJ1-2, with 8 nucleotides matching TRBD1. The J segment lost 4 bases and the V segment lost 1 base, leaving 5 bases of the junction unmatched. The CDR3 is 15 residues long. Germline assignment: CDR1 MNHEY and CDR2 SMNVEV (reference sequence). CDR3 sequence (DNA): TGTGCCAGCAGTTTATATGGACAGGGAGTCTATGGCTACACCTTC. As protein: CASSLYGQGVYGYTF.

This clone was observed a handful of times. The chain recombines TRBV18 with TRBJ2-7, with D maybe TRBD1 (5 bases). The CDR3 contains 14 residues. Germline V gene data show CDR1 as KGHSH and CDR2 as LQKENI. The V and J ends lost 3 bases and 5 bases respectively, with 14 bases between them. The CDR3 is CASSPQAGKDEQYF. The CDR3 nucleotides are TGTGCCAGCTCACCTCAAGCAGGGAAGGACGAGCAGTACTTC.

This clone was seen only a few times. The junction differs from germline at one of its ends, possibly a read error. This chain connects TRBV12-5 to TRBJ2-7, with a possible D match to TRBD1 (6 bases). This CDR3 has 9 amino acids. CDR1 and CDR2 from the germline V gene are LGHNT and FRNRAP. CDR3 nucleotide sequence: TGTGCTAGTGGTTATCTAAGGGGGTTC. It specifies CASGYLRGF. The entire variable domain, with the rest obtained from reference TRBV12-5 and TRBJ2-7, is as follows: DARVTQTPRHKVTEMGQEVTMRCQPILGHNTVFWYRQTMMQGLELLAYFRNRAPLDDSGMPKDRFSAEMPDATLATLKIQPSEPRDSAVYFCASGYLRGFGPGTRLTVT.

V and J are TRBV4-2 and TRBJ2-5, with unresolved D. Germline loops: CDR1 LGHNA, CDR2 YNFKEQ. The CDR3 loop spans 14 amino acids. The V and J ends lost 1 base and 2 bases respectively, with 8 bases between them. CDR3 DNA: TGTGCCAGCAGCCAAGGGTCAGATCAAGAGACCCAGTACTTC. Its translation: CASSQGSDQETQYF.

This clone was seen a handful of times. The chain joins TRBV7-2 to TRBJ2-7; D unclear. Germline CDR1 SGHTA, CDR2 FQGNSA. CDR3 length: 12 residues. Trimming cost V 5 bases and J 4 bases, with 9 bases left between them. The CDR3 protein is CASSVEAYEQYF. In nucleotides, the CDR3 is TGTGCCAGCAGCGTGGAAGCGTACGAGCAGTACTTC.

This clone turned up a few times. The rearrangement joins TRBV5-1 to TRBJ1-1; D gene unclear. The CDR3 is 13 residues long. V lost 6 bases, J lost 1 base, and 10 bases lay in between. Germline V gene data show CDR1 as SGHRS and CDR2 as YFSETQ. The CDR3 sequence: CASTRGRNTEAFF. The CDR3 nucleotides are TGCGCCAGCACTCGGGGTCGGAACACTGAAGCTTTCTTT.

The J gene is TRBJ2-7, the V gene TRBV7-8; TRBD1 might be the D (6 bases). The CDR3 is 14 amino acids. Germline CDR1 reads SGHVS; CDR2 reads FQNEAQ. Between the trimmed V and J ends, which lost 7 bases and 7 bases, there was a span of 20 bases. The CDR3 reads CASTRGRTAEEQYF. Here the CDR3 DNA reads TGTGCCAGCACTCGGGGACGGACAGCTGAGGAGCAGTACTTC.

This sequence joins TRBV7-8 and TRBJ2-1, with D maybe TRBD1 (5 bases). Germline V gives CDR1 SGHVS, CDR2 FQNEAQ. The CDR3 totals 15 residues. Deletions cut 8 bases from V and 0 bases from J, with 14 bases between. This CDR3 reads CASANRPSSYNEQFF. The CDR3 DNA reads as TGTGCCAGCGCTAACAGGCCCAGCTCCTACAATGAGCAGTTCTTC. Using reference TRBV7-8 and TRBJ2-1 for the parts outside the CDR3, the full variable domain is GAGVSQSPRYKVAKRGQDVALRCDPISGHVSLFWYQQALGQGPEFLTYFQNEAQLDKSGLPSDRFFAERPEGSVSTLKIQRTQQEDSAVYLCASANRPSSYNEQFFGPGTRLTVL.

This clone was recorded at least ten times. The rearrangement joins TRBV11-2 to TRBJ2-3, with 7 nucleotides matching TRBD1. The CDR3 covers 16 residues. Germline V gene data show CDR1 as SGHAT and CDR2 as FQNNGV. V dropped 1 base and J dropped 2; count of bases not matched to a gene: 6. CDR3 coding DNA: TGTGCCAGCAGCTTAGGAGGGGGCCATACCACAGATACGCAGTATTTT. Its protein product is CASSLGGGHTTDTQYF.

This clone was detected a few times. V is TRBV29-1 and J is TRBJ1-2; D not resolved. Germline CDR1 reads SQVTM; CDR2 reads ANQGSEA. The CDR3 is 12 residues long. The V end was cut by 6 bases, the J end by 5 bases, with 13 bases between. The CDR3 protein is CSVTRTEYGYTF. CDR3 sequence (DNA): TGCAGCGTAACTAGGACGGAATATGGCTACACCTTC.

The chain couples TRBV5-1 to TRBJ2-3, with 8 positions matching TRBD2. The germline CDR1 and CDR2 sequences are SGHRS and YFSETQ. Losses at the gene ends were 0 bases for V and 6 bases for J; bases not matched to a gene: 3. This CDR3 comprises 14 residues. CDR3 DNA sequence: TGCGCCAGCAGCTTGGGCGGGAGGTCCGATACGCAGTATTTT. Its protein is CASSLGGRSDTQYF.

The chain uses TRBV9 and TRBJ1-5; TRBD1 agrees at 9 bases. CDR3 length: 14 residues. Trimming at V came to 3 bases and at J to 4 bases, leaving 2 bases not matched to a gene. Germline assignment: CDR1 SGDLS and CDR2 YYNGEE. The CDR3 is CASSEGTGNQPQHF. The DNA for the CDR3 is TGTGCCAGCAGCGAGGGGACAGGGAATCAGCCCCAGCATTTT. The entire variable domain, with the rest obtained from reference TRBV9 and TRBJ1-5, is as follows: DSGVTQTPKHLITATGQRVTLRCSPRSGDLSVYWYQQSLDQGLQFLIQYYNGEERAKGNILERFSAQQFPDLHSELNLSSLELGDSALYFCASSEGTGNQPQHFGDGTRLSIL.

The CDR3 DNA sequence: TGTGCCAGCAGCTTAGCGGTCTCCACCGGGGAGCTGTTTTTT. As protein: CASSLAVSTGELFF. V gene TRBV9 combines with J gene TRBJ2-2; TRBD2 might be the D (6 bases). This CDR3 is built from 14 residues. The V gene's germline CDR1 is SGDLS and CDR2 YYNGEE. With 4 bases removed from V and 4 bases from J, the gap between germline ends came to 11 bases.

The V call is TRBV5-1, the J call TRBJ2-7, with TRBD2 matching 11 bases. Germline loops: CDR1 SGHRS, CDR2 YFSETQ. The CDR3 is made up of 15 amino acids. The ends lost 4 bases at V and 2 bases at J; junction bases unmatched: 5. CDR3 nucleotide sequence: TGCGCCAGCAGCCCGACTAGCGGGGTAACCTACGAGCAGTACTTC. Its translation is CASSPTSGVTYEQYF. Full variable domain (rest looked up from reference TRBV5-1 and TRBJ2-7): KAGVTQTPRYLIKTRGQQVTLSCSPISGHRSVSWYQQTPGQGLQFLFEYFSETQRNKGNFPGRFSGRQFSNSRSEMNVSTLELGDSALYLCASSPTSGVTYEQYFGPGTRLTVT.

V is TRBV29-1 and J is TRBJ2-7; 7 nucleotides agree with TRBD1. The germline V gene encodes CDR1 SQVTM and CDR2 ANQGSEA. CDR3 length equals 14 residues. V lost 5 bases, J lost 5 bases, and 12 bases stayed unmatched. Here the CDR3 reads CSVQGVSMTNEQYF. The DNA for the CDR3 is TGCAGCGTTCAGGGGGTTTCCATGACCAACGAGCAGTACTTC.

This clone has more than one count but fewer than ten. This chain connects TRBV5-1 to TRBJ1-2; D remains ambiguous. Trimming stripped 5 bases from V and 0 bases from J, with 8 bases between. In germline, CDR1 is SGHRS, CDR2 YFSETQ. The length of the CDR3 is 13 residues. CDR3 in amino acids: CASRVSTNYGYTF. CDR3 DNA sequence: TGCGCCAGCAGGGTTTCTACTAACTATGGCTACACCTTC.

This clone was seen ten or more times. This chain joins TRBV2 and TRBJ2-5, with a possible D match to TRBD2 (6 bases). Germline loops: CDR1 SNHLY, CDR2 FYNNEI. The V and J ends lost 6 bases and 5 bases respectively, with 13 bases between them. The CDR3 is made up of 13 amino acids. The CDR3 DNA is TGTGCCAGCAGCGTAGCGGCGAGGGAGACCCAGTACTTC. The encoded protein is CASSVAARETQYF.

This clone was seen a handful of times. The CDR3 nucleotides read TGTGCCAGCAGCTTCGCAGCGGGTCATGAGCAGTACTTC. The encoded protein is CASSFAAGHEQYF. This sequence joins TRBV5-4 and TRBJ2-7; a possible D gene is TRBD2 (6 bases). Germline V lookup: CDR1 SGHNT, CDR2 YYREEE (reference sequence). V shed 2 bases and J shed 7 bases, with 13 bases lying between them. The CDR3 length is 13 residues.

This chain joins TRBV11-2 and TRBJ1-2; 8 nucleotides line up with TRBD1. Germline values: CDR1 SGHAT, CDR2 FQNNGV. This CDR3 has 16 amino acids. V dropped 5 bases and J dropped 4; count of bases not matched to a gene: 12. CDR3 nucleotide sequence: TGTGCCAGCAGCCGTTCCCAGGGGGCCGGGGGCTATGGCTACACCTTC. As protein: CASSRSQGAGGYGYTF.

The chain employs TRBV15 and TRBJ1-1; D is perhaps TRBD1 (6 bases). The CDR3 has 12 amino acids. CDR1 and CDR2 (germline): LNHNV, YYDKDF (reference sequence). Trimming took off 0 bases at V and 11 bases at J, with 10 bases between the two ends. The CDR3 DNA reads TGTGCCACCAGCAGAGAAGGGGGACGGGCTTTCTTT. Amino acid sequence: CATSREGGRAFF.

The rearrangement joins TRBV2 to TRBJ1-5; TRBD1 agrees at 10 bases. This CDR3 spans 17 amino acids. The V gene end was trimmed by 2 bases and the J gene end by 6 bases; junction bases not matched to a gene: 10. Germline assignment: CDR1 SNHLY and CDR2 FYNNEI. The CDR3 nucleotides read TGTGCCAGCAGTGAAACGGGACAGGGGAAGCTTTCTCAGCCCCAGCATTTT. It encodes CASSETGQGKLSQPQHF.

The CDR3 region has the DNA TGTGCCAGCAGCGACAGCACCGGGGAGCTGTTTTTT. It yields the protein CASSDSTGELFF. The chain employs TRBV6-1 and TRBJ2-2, with D tentatively TRBD1 (5 bases). V lost 6 bases and J 4 bases, leaving 6 bases between the germline ends. This CDR3 has 12 residues. Per the germline V gene, CDR1 is MNHNS and CDR2 is SASEGT.

This clone was detected a few times. V usage is TRBV9 and J usage is TRBJ1-2, with D perhaps TRBD1 (5 bases). CDR1 and CDR2 from the germline V gene are SGDLS and YYNGEE. The CDR3 is 13 amino acids. Trimming took 3 bases from V and 8 from J, leaving 14 bases between them. CDR3 protein: CASSALSWGGYTF. In nucleotides, the CDR3 is TGTGCCAGCAGCGCCCTGTCATGGGGCGGCTACACCTTC.